This is a list of T cell receptor beta chains from one sample in a study of cytomegalovirus exposure and HLA in healthy donors. Assay: immunoSEQ multiplex PCR; the TCRdb copy retains only in-frame clones and omits some. The sample contains 150,000 or so clones, approximately 80% of which appear only once. Sequenced sample: PBMCs. These receptor sequences come from a male donor in good health and CMV-seronegative. CDR3s include the opening cysteine and the closing phenylalanine or tryptophan. The D gene is left open where the match is weak. A clone size is listed for some rows: how often the clone was seen (once, few, many), or a class if it is expanded.

J,V,D,size,CDR3,DNA
TRBJ2-7,TRBV7-6,TRBD2,-,CASSSLAGVNSYEQYF,TGTGCCAGCAGCTCCCTAGCGGGAGTTAACTCCTACGAGCAGTACTTC
TRBJ2-3,TRBV7-3,TRBD1,-,CASSPRQGRGTDTQYF,TGTGCCAGCAGCCCGCGACAGGGGCGGGGAACAGATACGCAGTATTTT
TRBJ2-1,TRBV7-3,TRBD2,few,CASSLTTTSGTYNEQFF,TGTGCCAGCAGCTTAACGACGACTAGCGGGACTTACAATGAGCAGTTCTTC
TRBJ1-3,TRBV7-2,-,-,CASSWGGLAGNTIYF,TGTGCCAGCAGCTGGGGGGGGCTCGCTGGAAACACCATATATTTT
TRBJ2-1,TRBV5-4,-,-,CASSPGLYNEQFF,TGTGCCAGCAGCCCCGGACTCTACAATGAGCAGTTCTTC
TRBJ1-1,TRBV28,TRBD1,-,CASSTQGGENTEAFF,TGTGCCAGCAGTACACAGGGGGGTGAGAACACTGAAGCTTTCTTT
TRBJ2-4,TRBV9,TRBD1,-,CASSRTGGAQNIQYF,TGTGCCAGCAGTCGGACAGGGGGCGCCCAAAACATTCAGTACTTC
TRBJ1-4,TRBV6-6,TRBD1,-,CASSYGGTGGEKLFF,TGTGCCAGCAGTTACGGAGGGACAGGGGGCGAAAAACTGTTTTTT
TRBJ2-7,TRBV7-6,-,-,CASSLEGLAGSYEQYF,TGTGCCAGCAGCTTAGAGGGTCTGGCGGGCTCCTACGAGCAGTACTTC
TRBJ1-1,TRBV4-2,TRBD1,once,CASSPRTGGRTNTEAFF,TGTGCCAGCAGCCCCCGGACAGGAGGCCGAACGAACACTGAAGCTTTCTTT
TRBJ2-3,TRBV6-1,TRBD2,-,CASKTLAGTDTQYF,TGTGCCAGCAAAACACTAGCGGGCACAGATACGCAGTATTTT
TRBJ2-1,TRBV6-5,TRBD2,-,CASSYPTSGGPQEQFF,TGTGCCAGCAGTTACCCGACTAGCGGGGGGCCCCAAGAGCAGTTCTTC
TRBJ2-3,TRBV27,-,-,CASSFTGLGGTDTQYF,TGTGCCAGCAGTTTCACGGGACTGGGGGGCACAGATACGCAGTATTTT
TRBJ2-7,TRBV19,-,-,CASSQDGGLGEQYF,TGTGCCAGTAGTCAGGACGGGGGATTGGGAGAGCAGTACTTC
TRBJ1-2,TRBV7-2,-,-,CASSTDRSSYGYTF,TGTGCCAGCAGCACAGACAGGTCAAGCTATGGCTACACCTTC
TRBJ1-5,TRBV10-1,TRBD1,few,CASSFDRGSYSNQPQHF,TGCGCCAGCAGTTTCGACAGGGGGAGTTATAGCAATCAGCCCCAGCATTTT
TRBJ2-1,TRBV6-5,-,-,CASRYTGFSVNEQFF,TGTGCCAGCAGATACACAGGGTTTTCCGTCAATGAGCAGTTCTTC
TRBJ2-1,TRBV4-1,-,once,CASSPRGGAWEQFF,TGCGCCAGCAGCCCAAGAGGAGGGGCTTGGGAGCAGTTCTTC